This T cell receptor beta chain was recovered during a study of blood T cell repertoires in COVID-19. Across the whole study: Researchers got acute and convalescent COVID-19 samples from the United States, Italy and Spain.

Germline lookup yields CDR1 LGHDT and CDR2 YNNKEL (reference sequence). CDR3 length equals 12 residues. Trimming cost V 7 bases and J 6 bases, with 13 bases left between them. This clone was picked up one time. The data were produced by immunoSEQ multiplex PCR, yet TCRdb's version contains in-frame clones alone and is incomplete. The sample has some 270,000 clones; 80% to 85% are singletons. The chain recombines TRBV3-1 (or the pseudogene TRBV3-2) with TRBJ2-7; weak D call: TRBD1 (7 bases). The clonotype comes from a man aged 45-65 years who had recovered from COVID-19. Specimen: PBMCs or T cells enriched from blood (not recorded which). CDR3 coding DNA: TGTGCCAGCAACGTCCAGGGGGGCGAGCAGTACTTC. Encoded protein: CASNVQGGEQYF.